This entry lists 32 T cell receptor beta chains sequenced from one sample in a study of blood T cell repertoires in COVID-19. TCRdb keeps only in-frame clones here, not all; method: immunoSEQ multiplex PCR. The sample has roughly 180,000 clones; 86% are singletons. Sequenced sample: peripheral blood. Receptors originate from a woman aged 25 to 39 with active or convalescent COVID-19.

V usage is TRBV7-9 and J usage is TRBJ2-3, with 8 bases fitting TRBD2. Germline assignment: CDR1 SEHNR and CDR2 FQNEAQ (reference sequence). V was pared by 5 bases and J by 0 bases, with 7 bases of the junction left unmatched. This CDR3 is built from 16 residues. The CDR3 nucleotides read TGTGCCAGCAGCCTCGGACTAGCAGACAGCACAGATACGCAGTATTTT. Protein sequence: CASSLGLADSTDTQYF.

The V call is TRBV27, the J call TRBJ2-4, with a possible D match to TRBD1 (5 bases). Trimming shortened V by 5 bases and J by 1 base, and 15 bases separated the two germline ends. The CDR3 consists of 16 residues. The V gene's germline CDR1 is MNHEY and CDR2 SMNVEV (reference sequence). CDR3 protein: CASSGLFDSAKNIQYF. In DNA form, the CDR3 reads TGTGCCAGCAGTGGTCTCTTCGACAGTGCCAAAAACATTCAGTACTTC.

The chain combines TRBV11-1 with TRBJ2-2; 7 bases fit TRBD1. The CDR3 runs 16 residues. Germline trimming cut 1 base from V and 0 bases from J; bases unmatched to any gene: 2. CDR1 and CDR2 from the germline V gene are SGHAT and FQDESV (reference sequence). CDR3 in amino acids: CASSLVGTANTGELFF. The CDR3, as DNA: TGTGCCAGCAGCTTAGTTGGGACAGCGAACACCGGGGAGCTGTTTTTT.

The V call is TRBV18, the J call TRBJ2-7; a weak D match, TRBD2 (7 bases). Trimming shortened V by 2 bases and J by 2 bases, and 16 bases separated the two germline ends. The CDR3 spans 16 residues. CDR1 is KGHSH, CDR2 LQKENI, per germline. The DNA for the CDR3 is TGTGCCAGCTCACCAAACTGGGGGGGCAACCCCTACGAGCAGTACTTC. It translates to CASSPNWGGNPYEQYF.

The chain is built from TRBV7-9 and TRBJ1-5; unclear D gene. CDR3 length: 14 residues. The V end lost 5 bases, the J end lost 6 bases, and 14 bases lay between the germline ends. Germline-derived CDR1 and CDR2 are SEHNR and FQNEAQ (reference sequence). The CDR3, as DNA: TGTGCCAGCAGCCCCAACGGGGTCGGTCAGCCCCAGCATTTT. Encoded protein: CASSPNGVGQPQHF.

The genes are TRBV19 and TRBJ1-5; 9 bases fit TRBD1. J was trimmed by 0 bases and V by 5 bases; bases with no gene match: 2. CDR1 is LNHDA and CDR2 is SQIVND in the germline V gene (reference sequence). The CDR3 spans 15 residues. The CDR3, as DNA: TGTGCCAGTAGTTGGACAGGGGATAGCAATCAGCCCCAGCATTTT. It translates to CASSWTGDSNQPQHF.

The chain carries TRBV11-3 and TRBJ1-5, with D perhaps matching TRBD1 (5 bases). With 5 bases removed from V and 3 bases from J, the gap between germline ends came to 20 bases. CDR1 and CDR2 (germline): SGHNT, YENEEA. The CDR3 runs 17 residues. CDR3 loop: CASSPTSGLGPNQPQHF. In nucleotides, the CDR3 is TGTGCCAGCAGCCCCACTTCGGGTTTGGGGCCCAATCAGCCCCAGCATTTT.

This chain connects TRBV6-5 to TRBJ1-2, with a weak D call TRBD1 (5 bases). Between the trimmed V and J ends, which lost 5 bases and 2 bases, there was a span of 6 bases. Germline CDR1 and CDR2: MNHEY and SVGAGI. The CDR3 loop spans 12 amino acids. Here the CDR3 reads CASSRQNYGYTF. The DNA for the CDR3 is TGTGCCAGCAGTAGACAGAACTATGGCTACACCTTC.

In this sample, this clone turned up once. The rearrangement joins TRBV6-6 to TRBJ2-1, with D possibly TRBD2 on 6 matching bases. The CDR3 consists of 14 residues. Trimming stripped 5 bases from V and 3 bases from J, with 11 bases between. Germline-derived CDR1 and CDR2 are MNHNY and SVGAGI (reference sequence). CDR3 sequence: CASSRSGGYNEQFF. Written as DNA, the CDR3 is TGTGCCAGCAGTCGATCCGGGGGCTACAATGAGCAGTTCTTC.

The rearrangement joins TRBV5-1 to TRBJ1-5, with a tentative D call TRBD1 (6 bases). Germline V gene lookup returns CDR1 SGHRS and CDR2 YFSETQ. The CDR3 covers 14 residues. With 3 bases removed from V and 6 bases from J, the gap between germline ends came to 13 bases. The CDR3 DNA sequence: TGCGCCAGCAGCTCCAGGGGCGGGGGTCAGCCCCAGCATTTT. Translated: CASSSRGGGQPQHF.

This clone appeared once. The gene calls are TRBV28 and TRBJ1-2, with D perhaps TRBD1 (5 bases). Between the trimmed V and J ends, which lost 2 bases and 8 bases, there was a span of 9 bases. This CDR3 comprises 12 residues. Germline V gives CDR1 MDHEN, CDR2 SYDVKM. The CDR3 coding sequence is TGTGCCAGCAGTTTACGGACATCCGGCTACACCTTC. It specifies CASSLRTSGYTF.

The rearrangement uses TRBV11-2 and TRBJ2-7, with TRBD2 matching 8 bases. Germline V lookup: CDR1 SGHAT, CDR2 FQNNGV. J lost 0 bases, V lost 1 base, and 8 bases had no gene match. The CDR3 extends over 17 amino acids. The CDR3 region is CASSLVTSGSHSYEQYF. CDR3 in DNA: TGTGCCAGCAGCTTAGTTACTAGCGGATCGCACTCCTACGAGCAGTACTTC. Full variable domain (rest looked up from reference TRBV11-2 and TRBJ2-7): EAGVAQSPRYKIIEKRQSVAFWCNPISGHATLYWYQQILGQGPKLLIQFQNNGVVDDSQLPKDRFSAERLKGVDSTLKIQPAKLEDSAVYLCASSLVTSGSHSYEQYFGPGTRLTVT.

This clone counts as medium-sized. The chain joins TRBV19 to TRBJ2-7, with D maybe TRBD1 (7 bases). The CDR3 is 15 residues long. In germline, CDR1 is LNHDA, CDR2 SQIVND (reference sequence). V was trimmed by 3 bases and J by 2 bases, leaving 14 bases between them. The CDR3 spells CASSIGGQGAYEQYF. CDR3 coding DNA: TGTGCCAGTAGTATTGGAGGGCAGGGGGCCTACGAGCAGTACTTC.

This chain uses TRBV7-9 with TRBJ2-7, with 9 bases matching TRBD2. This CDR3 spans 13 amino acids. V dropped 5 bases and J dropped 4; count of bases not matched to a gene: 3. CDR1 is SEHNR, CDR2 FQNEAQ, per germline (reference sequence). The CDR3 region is CASSHSGRYEQYF. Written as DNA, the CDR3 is TGTGCCAGCAGCCATAGCGGGAGATACGAGCAGTACTTC.

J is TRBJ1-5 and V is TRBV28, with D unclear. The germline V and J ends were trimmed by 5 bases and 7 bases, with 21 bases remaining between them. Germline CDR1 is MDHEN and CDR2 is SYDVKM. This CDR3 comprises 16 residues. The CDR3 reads CASSLGRGWKVQPQHF. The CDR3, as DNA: TGTGCCAGCAGTCTCGGACGGGGATGGAAGGTGCAGCCCCAGCATTTT.

The CDR3 is CASSQQATYEQYF. The CDR3 DNA follows: TGTGCCAGCAGTCAGCAGGCGACCTACGAGCAGTACTTC. This chain joins TRBV6-5 and TRBJ2-7; D not certain. V lost 5 bases to trimming and J lost 2 bases, with 10 bases between them. The CDR3 spans 13 residues. The germline V gene encodes CDR1 MNHEY and CDR2 SVGAGI.

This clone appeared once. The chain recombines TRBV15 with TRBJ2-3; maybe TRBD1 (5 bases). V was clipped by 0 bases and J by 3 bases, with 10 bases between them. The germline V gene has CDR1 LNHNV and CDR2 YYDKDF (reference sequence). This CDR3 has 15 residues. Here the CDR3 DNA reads TGTGCCACCAGCAGAGATAGTCAGGGAACAGATACGCAGTATTTT. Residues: CATSRDSQGTDTQYF.

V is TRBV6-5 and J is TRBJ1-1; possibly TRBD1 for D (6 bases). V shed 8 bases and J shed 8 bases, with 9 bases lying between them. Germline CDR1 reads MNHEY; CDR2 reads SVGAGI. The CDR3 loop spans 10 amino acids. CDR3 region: CASVQGEAFF. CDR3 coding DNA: TGTGCCAGCGTACAGGGCGAAGCTTTCTTT.

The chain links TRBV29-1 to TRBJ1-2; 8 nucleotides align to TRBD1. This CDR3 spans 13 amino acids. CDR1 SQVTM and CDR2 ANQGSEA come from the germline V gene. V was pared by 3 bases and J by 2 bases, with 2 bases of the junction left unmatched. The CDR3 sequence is CSVDSGGNYGYTF. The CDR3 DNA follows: TGCAGCGTTGATTCAGGGGGCAACTATGGCTACACCTTC. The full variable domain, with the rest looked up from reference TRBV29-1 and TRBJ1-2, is SAVISQKPSRDICQRGTSLTIQCQVDSQVTMMFWYRQQPGQSLTLIATANQGSEATYESGFVIDKFPISRPNLTFSTLTVSNMSPEDSSIYLCSVDSGGNYGYTFGSGTRLTVV.

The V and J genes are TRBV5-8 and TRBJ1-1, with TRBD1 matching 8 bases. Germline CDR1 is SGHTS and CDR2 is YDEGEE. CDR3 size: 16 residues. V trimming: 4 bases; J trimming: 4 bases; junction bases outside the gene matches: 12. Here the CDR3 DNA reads TGTGCCAGCAGCCGTGAAAGGACAGGGATTGGCACTGAAGCTTTCTTT. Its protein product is CASSRERTGIGTEAFF.

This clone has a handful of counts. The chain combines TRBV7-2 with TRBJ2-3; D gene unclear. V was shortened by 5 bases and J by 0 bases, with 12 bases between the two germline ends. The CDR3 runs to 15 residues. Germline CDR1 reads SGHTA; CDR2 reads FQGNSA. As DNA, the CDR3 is TGTGCCAGCAGCCGCAGACTGTCTAGCACAGATACGCAGTATTTT. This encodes CASSRRLSSTDTQYF.

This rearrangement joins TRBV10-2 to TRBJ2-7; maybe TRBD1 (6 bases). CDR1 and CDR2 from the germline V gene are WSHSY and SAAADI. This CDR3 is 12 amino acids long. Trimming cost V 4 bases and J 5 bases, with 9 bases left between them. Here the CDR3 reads CASSVGGNEQYF. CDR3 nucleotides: TGCGCCAGCAGTGTAGGGGGAAACGAGCAGTACTTC.

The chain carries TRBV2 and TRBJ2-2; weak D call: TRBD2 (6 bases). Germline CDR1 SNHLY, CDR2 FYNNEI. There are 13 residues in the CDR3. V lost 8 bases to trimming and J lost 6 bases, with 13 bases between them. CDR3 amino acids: CASRGTIAGELFF. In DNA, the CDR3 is TGTGCCAGCCGCGGGACCATAGCCGGGGAGCTGTTTTTT.

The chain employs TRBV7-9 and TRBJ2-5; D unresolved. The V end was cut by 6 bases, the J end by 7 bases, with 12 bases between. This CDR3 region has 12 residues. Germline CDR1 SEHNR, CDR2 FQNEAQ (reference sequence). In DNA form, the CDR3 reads TGTGCCAGCAGTACGGGTCAGCCGACCCAGTACTTC. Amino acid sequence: CASSTGQPTQYF.

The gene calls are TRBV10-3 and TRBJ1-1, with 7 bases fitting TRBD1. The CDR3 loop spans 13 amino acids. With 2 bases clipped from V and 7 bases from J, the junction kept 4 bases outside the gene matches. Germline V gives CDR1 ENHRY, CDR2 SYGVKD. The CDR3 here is CAISERGLDEAFF. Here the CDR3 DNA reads TGTGCCATCAGTGAGAGGGGGCTTGATGAAGCTTTCTTT.

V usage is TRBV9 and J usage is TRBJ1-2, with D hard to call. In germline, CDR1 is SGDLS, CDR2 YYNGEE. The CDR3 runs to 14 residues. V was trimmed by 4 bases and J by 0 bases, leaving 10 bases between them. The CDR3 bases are TGTGCCAGCAGCCCCACTATAGCTAACTATGGCTACACCTTC. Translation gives CASSPTIANYGYTF.

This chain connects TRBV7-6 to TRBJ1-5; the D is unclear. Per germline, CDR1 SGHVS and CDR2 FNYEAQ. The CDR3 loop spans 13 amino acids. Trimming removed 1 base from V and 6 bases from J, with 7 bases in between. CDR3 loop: CASSLEGSQPQHF. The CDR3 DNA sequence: TGTGCCAGCAGCTTAGAAGGGAGTCAGCCCCAGCATTTT.

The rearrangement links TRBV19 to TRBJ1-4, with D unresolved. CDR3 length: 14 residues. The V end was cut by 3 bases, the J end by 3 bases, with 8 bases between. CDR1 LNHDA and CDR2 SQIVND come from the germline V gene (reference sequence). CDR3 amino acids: CASSMIWPNEKLFF. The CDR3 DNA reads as TGTGCCAGTAGTATGATTTGGCCTAATGAAAAACTGTTTTTT.

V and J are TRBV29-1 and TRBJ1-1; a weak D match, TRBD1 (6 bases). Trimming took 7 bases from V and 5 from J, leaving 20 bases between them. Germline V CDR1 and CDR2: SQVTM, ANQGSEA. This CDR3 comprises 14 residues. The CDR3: CSATVPKGTTEAFF. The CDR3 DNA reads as TGCAGCGCCACGGTTCCTAAGGGGACAACTGAAGCTTTCTTT.

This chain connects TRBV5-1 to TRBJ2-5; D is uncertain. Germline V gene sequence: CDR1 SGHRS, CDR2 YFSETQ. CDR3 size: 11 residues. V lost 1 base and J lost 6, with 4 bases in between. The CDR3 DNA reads TGCGCCAGCAGCTTGTCTCAGACCCAGTACTTC. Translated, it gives CASSLSQTQYF.

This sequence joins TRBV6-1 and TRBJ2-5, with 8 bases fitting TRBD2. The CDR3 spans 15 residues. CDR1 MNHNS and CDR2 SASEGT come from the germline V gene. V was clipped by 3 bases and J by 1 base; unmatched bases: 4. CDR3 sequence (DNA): TGTGCCAGCAGTGAGGGACTAGTTGGCCAAGAGACCCAGTACTTC. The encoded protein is CASSEGLVGQETQYF.

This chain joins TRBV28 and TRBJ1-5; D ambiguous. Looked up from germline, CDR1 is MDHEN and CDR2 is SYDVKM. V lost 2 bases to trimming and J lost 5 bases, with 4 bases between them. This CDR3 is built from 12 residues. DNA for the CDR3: TGTGCCAGCAGTTTAAACTATCAGCCCCAGCATTTT. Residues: CASSLNYQPQHF. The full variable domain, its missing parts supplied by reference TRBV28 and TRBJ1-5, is DVKVTQSSRYLVKRTGEKVFLECVQDMDHENMFWYRQDPGLGLRLIYFSYDVKMKEKGDIPEGYSVSREKKERFSLILESASTNQTSMYLCASSLNYQPQHFGDGTRLSIL.